The 16 T cell receptor beta chains reported below all come from one sample, sequenced in a study of blood T cell repertoires in COVID-19. Here immunoSEQ multiplex PCR was the method, and the copy in TCRdb shows in-frame clones only, minus some. The table has roughly 250,000 clones, roughly 84% seen once. The material sequenced was peripheral blood. Receptors were obtained from a woman aged 40 to 50 who had recovered from COVID-19.

The chain has TRBV30 and TRBJ1-5; 9 bases map to TRBD1. The CDR3 runs to 14 residues. The germline gives CDR1 GTSNPN, CDR2 SVGIG (reference sequence). J was trimmed by 4 bases and V by 3 bases; bases with no gene match: 4. The CDR3 loop is CAWSLTGGNQPQHF. The DNA of the CDR3 is TGTGCCTGGAGCCTGACAGGGGGGAATCAGCCCCAGCATTTT. Supplemented by reference TRBV30 and TRBJ1-5, the full variable domain reads SQTIHQWPATLVQPVGSPLSLECTVEGTSNPNLYWYRQAAGRGLQLLFYSVGIGQISSEVPQNLSASRPQDRQFILSSKKLLLSDSGFYLCAWSLTGGNQPQHFGDGTRLSIL.

V is TRBV5-1 and J is TRBJ1-4; the D gene is possibly TRBD1 (6 bases). This CDR3 spans 16 amino acids. Germline CDR1 reads SGHRS; CDR2 reads YFSETQ. Trimming removed 2 bases from V and 0 bases from J, with 11 bases in between. CDR3: CASSFGTPATNEKLFF. The CDR3 region has the DNA TGCGCCAGCAGCTTCGGGACACCTGCAACTAATGAAAAACTGTTTTTT.

The V gene is TRBV27, the J gene TRBJ1-1, with a possible D match to TRBD1 (5 bases). V lost 8 bases and J lost 0, with 16 bases in between. The CDR3 sequence is 15 residues long. Germline CDR1 reads MNHEY; CDR2 reads SMNVEV (reference sequence). The CDR3 is CASAPSWGVNTEAFF. The CDR3 bases are TGTGCCAGCGCACCCTCCTGGGGGGTGAACACTGAAGCTTTCTTT.

The genes are TRBV6-5 and TRBJ2-7; 10 nucleotides align to TRBD1. Per the germline V gene, CDR1 is MNHEY and CDR2 is SVGAGI. The CDR3 runs to 15 residues. V shed 2 bases and J 4 bases; nucleotides not matched to a gene: 5. The CDR3 spells CASSYSGTGEYEQYF. In DNA form, the CDR3 reads TGTGCCAGCAGTTACAGTGGGACAGGGGAATACGAGCAGTACTTC.

The CDR3 protein is CSVEDRVSGNTIYF. Written as DNA, the CDR3 is TGCAGCGTTGAAGACAGGGTTTCGGGAAACACCATATATTTT. The gene calls are TRBV29-1 and TRBJ1-3; possibly TRBD1 for D (5 bases). V was pared by 0 bases and J by 4 bases, with 10 bases between. This CDR3 has 14 residues. Germline CDR1 is SQVTM and CDR2 is ANQGSEA.

The chain joins TRBV6-5 to TRBJ2-7, with 10 bases identical to TRBD1. Germline V CDR1 and CDR2: MNHEY, SVGAGI. The V segment lost 7 bases and the J segment 6 bases; nucleotides outside the gene matches: 12. CDR3 size: 15 residues. CDR3 coding DNA: TGTGCCAGCATTCCACGGACAGGGGGAAAGGGCGAGCAGTACTTC. Residues: CASIPRTGGKGEQYF.

The CDR3 here is CAWGWKGRGNQPQHF. The CDR3 coding sequence is TGTGCCTGGGGTTGGAAGGGAAGAGGGAATCAGCCCCAGCATTTT. The rearrangement links TRBV30 to TRBJ1-5; D not resolved. Trimming removed 5 bases from V and 4 bases from J, with 18 bases in between. Germline CDR1 reads GTSNPN; CDR2 reads SVGIG (reference sequence). This CDR3 has 15 amino acids.

The gene calls are TRBV11-3 and TRBJ2-1; 14 bases align to TRBD2. Losses at the gene ends were 2 bases for V and 8 bases for J; bases not matched to a gene: 5. Germline V gene lookup returns CDR1 SGHNT and CDR2 YENEEA. This CDR3 has 16 amino acids. The CDR3 bases are TGTGCCAGCAGCTTACGACTAGCGGGAGGGGGGGATGAGCAGTTCTTC. This encodes CASSLRLAGGGDEQFF.

V is TRBV6-2 or TRBV6-3 and J is TRBJ2-1; 9 bases are a match to TRBD2. The trim removed 4 bases at V and 8 bases at J, leaving 9 bases unmatched. This CDR3 has 15 residues. Looked up from germline, CDR1 is MNHEY and CDR2 is SVGEGT. CDR3 bases: TGTGCCAGCAGTTTATCGGGACTAGCCTTATATGAGCAGTTCTTC. This encodes CASSLSGLALYEQFF.

The chain combines TRBV19 with TRBJ2-7, with a possible D match to TRBD2 (6 bases). The CDR3 has 13 amino acids. V shed 6 bases and J shed 6 bases, with 15 bases lying between them. Per the germline V gene, CDR1 is LNHDA and CDR2 is SQIVND (reference sequence). The CDR3 loop is CASSRLGGGEQYF. The CDR3 coding sequence is TGTGCCAGTAGCCGATTGGGGGGAGGCGAGCAGTACTTC.

The chain has TRBV18 and TRBJ1-6; no clear D. Trimming took off 0 bases at V and 10 bases at J, with 10 bases between the two ends. CDR1 is KGHSH and CDR2 is LQKENI in the germline V gene. The CDR3 has 14 amino acids. The CDR3 is CASSPPTSPSPLHF. The CDR3 bases are TGTGCCAGCTCACCACCGACTAGCCCCTCACCCCTCCACTTT.

The V call is TRBV1, the J call TRBJ2-2; the D call TRBD2 from the table was never checked on the DNA. TRBV1 is shown as a pseudogene. The CDR3 extends over 15 amino acids. As DNA, the CDR3 is TGCACCAGCAGCCAAGAGTGCGGGGCCCCCGGGGAGCTGTTTTTT. It translates to CTSSQECGAPGELFF.

The rearrangement uses TRBV11-3 and TRBJ2-1, with D possibly matching TRBD2 (6 bases). Per germline, CDR1 SGHNT and CDR2 YENEEA. V was clipped by 1 base and J by 3 bases, with 7 bases between them. This CDR3 is 14 amino acids long. CDR3 amino acids: CASSLGLVYNEQFF. Written as DNA, the CDR3 is TGTGCCAGCAGCTTAGGACTAGTCTACAATGAGCAGTTCTTC.

The rearrangement joins TRBV7-9 to TRBJ2-2, with unresolved D. Per germline, CDR1 SEHNR and CDR2 FQNEAQ (reference sequence). The CDR3 sequence is 15 residues long. Trimming removed 1 base at V and 2 bases at J, with 8 bases between. The CDR3 loop reads CASSLVAVNTGELFF. CDR3 DNA: TGTGCCAGCAGCTTAGTGGCTGTAAACACCGGGGAGCTGTTTTTT.

This clone has a single count. The rearrangement joins TRBV6-6 to TRBJ2-5; tentative D call: TRBD2 (5 bases). The V gene lost 5 bases and the J gene lost 5 bases, with 15 bases spanning the gap. The CDR3 runs to 14 residues. Germline V lookup: CDR1 MNHNY, CDR2 SVGAGI (reference sequence). CDR3: CASSPIGIRETQYF. In nucleotides, the CDR3 is TGTGCCAGCAGTCCTATCGGGATACGGGAGACCCAGTACTTC.

The chain is built from TRBV7-3 and TRBJ2-1; D not resolved. The CDR3 loop spans 14 amino acids. Germline CDR1 and CDR2: SGHTA and FQGTGA. Trimming left V 5 bases short and J 6 bases short, with 14 bases between. The CDR3 sequence is CASSAELVGNEQFF. CDR3 nucleotides: TGTGCCAGCAGCGCGGAATTAGTTGGCAATGAGCAGTTCTTC.